These T cell receptor beta chains were read from a single sample in a study of T cell responses to AZD1222 COVID-19 vaccine. Method: immunoSEQ multiplex PCR; TCRdb's copy keeps in-frame clones and lacks some. Found here are approximately 150,000 clones, 90% to 95% of them singletons; the top ten hold 2.6%. Sequenced material: peripheral blood, taken on day 0 of AZD1222 vaccination. These receptor sequences come from an adult in good health. The CDR3 runs from the conserved cysteine through the conserved F or W. Fields, in order: clone size, J gene, V gene, D gene, CDR3 protein, CDR3 DNA. The D gene is left open where the match is weak. The size field is filled for only some rows; it gives once, few, many or a size class.

>.|TRBJ2-5|TRBV2|.
CASTTGYQETQYF
TGTGCCAGCACTACAGGATACCAAGAGACCCAGTACTTC
>.|TRBJ2-7|TRBV7-6|.
CASSLDPGPYEQYF
TGTGCCAGCAGCTTAGACCCCGGTCCTTACGAGCAGTACTTC
>.|TRBJ2-1|TRBV6-1|TRBD2
CASSVLDVAGGSYNEQFF
TGTGCCAGCAGTGTACTTGACGTAGCGGGAGGGTCCTACAATGAGCAGTTCTTC
>.|TRBJ1-1|TRBV6-6|.
CASSRTGGNTEAFF
TGTGCCAGCAGTCGAACTGGGGGAAACACTGAAGCTTTCTTT
>.|TRBJ1-2|TRBV20-1|.
CSAIVGIGYTF
TGCAGTGCTATAGTGGGAATTGGCTACACCTTC
>.|TRBJ1-1|TRBV6-5|.
CATGRERQAFF
TGTGCCACCGGTAGAGAGAGGCAAGCTTTCTTT
>.|TRBJ2-3|TRBV29-1|.
CSVLTRRGTDTQYF
TGCAGCGTATTAACTAGGAGGGGCACAGATACGCAGTATTTT
>.|TRBJ1-2|TRBV6-5|.
CASSYGQVLNYGYTF
TGTGCCAGCAGTTACGGGCAGGTCCTTAACTATGGCTACACCTTC
>.|TRBJ2-1|TRBV30|.
CAWSFLSGEQFF
TGTGCCTGGAGTTTCCTTAGCGGAGAGCAGTTCTTC
>.|TRBJ1-3|TRBV6-5|.
CASSYGPGNTIYF
TGTGCCAGCAGTTATGGACCTGGAAACACCATATATTTT
>.|TRBJ2-1|TRBV27|.
CASSLLSRPSLTNEQFF
TGTGCCAGCAGTTTATTGTCCAGACCCAGCCTCACCAATGAGCAGTTCTTC
>.|TRBJ1-2|TRBV5-6|.
CASSLAGTGNYGYTF
TGTGCCAGCAGCTTGGCCGGGACCGGGAACTATGGCTACACCTTC
>.|TRBJ2-1|TRBV2|TRBD1
CASQRLTGVLDEQFF
TGTGCCAGCCAGAGGCTGACAGGGGTTTTGGATGAGCAGTTCTTC
>once|TRBJ1-2|TRBV30|.
CAWSLGGGQGYGYTF
TGTGCCTGGAGCCTTGGCGGGGGGCAGGGCTATGGCTACACCTTC
>.|TRBJ2-1|TRBV7-6|TRBD1
CASSREGALVDDEQFF
TGTGCCAGCAGCCGAGAGGGGGCCTTAGTGGACGATGAGCAGTTCTTC
>once|TRBJ2-6|TRBV7-2|TRBD2
CASSHSSGRGAGANVLTF
TGTGCCAGCAGCCACAGTAGCGGGAGGGGGGCTGGGGCCAACGTCCTGACTTTC
>.|TRBJ2-1|TRBV5-4|TRBD1
CASSLEGQSSYNEQFF
TGTGCCAGCAGCCTAGAGGGACAGTCCTCCTACAATGAGCAGTTCTTC
>.|TRBJ1-1|TRBV5-1|TRBD1
CASSREGASNTEAFF
TGCGCCAGCAGCCGGGAGGGGGCGTCGAACACTGAAGCTTTCTTT
>few|TRBJ2-3|TRBV3-1/TRBV3-2|.
CASSEEPDSLTDTQYF
TGTGCCAGCAGCGAGGAACCGGACAGTCTCACAGATACGCAGTATTTT
>.|TRBJ1-5|TRBV6-5|.
CASSPGIQRQPQHF
TGTGCCAGCAGCCCCGGGATCCAGAGGCAGCCCCAGCATTTT